Listed below are T cell receptor beta chains from one sample, sequenced in a study of blood T cell repertoires in COVID-19. Only in-frame clones appear in the TCRdb table, and some are missing; sequencing was by immunoSEQ multiplex PCR. The sample consists of 170,000 or so clones, around 84% of them appearing once. Sequenced input: peripheral blood. The receptors here all came from a man in his sixties with COVID-19, enrolled during active disease. Both conserved end residues are part of each CDR3. A D gene is named only where the DNA matches it firmly. Rows give clone size only sometimes, using once, few, many, or a class for an expanded clone.

TRBV18	-	-	TRBJ1-1	CASSPLGDNGVLTTEAFF	TGTGCCAGCTCACCACTTGGCGATAACGGGGTATTGACCACTGAAGCTTTCTTT
TRBV24-1	-	TRBD1	TRBJ2-5	CATSERRGPETQYF	TGTGCCACCAGTGAGCGCAGGGGGCCAGAGACCCAGTACTTC
TRBV6-1	-	-	TRBJ1-4	CASSDQGTGGEKLFF	TGTGCCAGCAGTGATCAGGGAACCGGGGGTGAAAAACTGTTTTTT
TRBV28	once	-	TRBJ2-7	CASSLVATGTYEQYF	TGTGCCAGCAGTTTAGTTGCTACAGGAACCTACGAGCAGTACTTC
TRBV11-2	-	TRBD1	TRBJ1-5	CASRDRPAGNQPQHF	TGTGCCAGCAGGGACAGGCCCGCGGGGAATCAGCCCCAGCATTTT
TRBV11-3	-	-	TRBJ1-2	CASSPRSTDGYTF	TGTGCCAGCAGCCCCAGGTCTACTGATGGCTACACCTTC
TRBV30	-	-	TRBJ1-2	CAWSVNGGGGSGGYTF	TGTGCCTGGAGTGTAAATGGTGGCGGGGGCAGTGGTGGCTACACCTTC
TRBV19	-	TRBD1	TRBJ2-6	CASSSSRDRGLSAGANVLTF	TGTGCCAGTAGTAGCTCGCGGGACAGGGGGCTTTCAGCAGGGGCCAACGTCCTGACTTTC
TRBV9	once	-	TRBJ2-3	CASSAGGAPFSTDTQYF	TGTGCCAGCAGCGCGGGCGGGGCCCCGTTCAGCACAGATACGCAGTATTTT
TRBV28	-	TRBD1	TRBJ1-2	CASSTTPDRVRRGYTF	TGTGCCAGCAGCACCACCCCCGACAGGGTTCGGCGGGGCTACACCTTC